Below, 30 T cell receptor beta chains from the same sample are listed, as sequenced in a study of CD8 T cells in ankylosing spondylitis. Study-wide findings and caveats: Made up of several highly homologous variants, a TCR beta motif appeared characteristic of ankylosing spondylitis blood.

No cognate antigen is known for these TCRs. In TCRdb, the 5' RACE reads were re-called with MiXCR into one record per CDR3 protein. The data hold 470,000 or so distinct CDR3 sequences, with 25% to 30% observed a single time. Sequencing used blood, either unsorted or a sorted T cell fraction (not recorded which). These receptors were taken from a male donor with ankylosing spondylitis.

The table lists this clonotype with a few counts. The CDR3 here is CSVTSQNRYSYNEQFF. The CDR3 DNA sequence: TGCAGCGTCACCTCCCAGAACCGCTACTCCTACAATGAGCAGTTCTTC. The chain uses TRBV29-1 and TRBJ2-1; D uncertain. Trimming left V 6 bases short and J 0 bases short, with 18 bases between. The CDR3 has 16 residues. Germline V gene sequence: CDR1 SQVTM, CDR2 ANQGSEA.

The chain couples TRBV5-1 to TRBJ1-1; no definite D call. V was clipped by 0 bases and J by 5 bases, with 14 bases between them. Germline V CDR1 and CDR2: SGHRS, YFSETQ. This CDR3 contains 15 residues. CDR3 sequence: CASSLDTIPGTEAFF. The CDR3 DNA is TGCGCCAGCAGCTTGGACACCATCCCTGGGACTGAAGCTTTCTTT.

This clonotype was detected a few times. This chain joins TRBV5-5 and TRBJ2-5, with D perhaps TRBD1 (6 bases). This CDR3 is 14 amino acids long. CDR1 and CDR2 from the germline V gene are SGHKS and YYEKEE (reference sequence). Trimming took off 1 base at V and 1 base at J, with 8 bases between the two ends. CDR3 nucleotide sequence: TGTGCCAGCAGCTTGAGGACAGTCCAAGAGACCCAGTACTTC. It is translated as CASSLRTVQETQYF.

The chain employs TRBV25-1 and TRBJ2-5, with D perhaps TRBD1 (6 bases). The V and J ends lost 0 bases and 1 base respectively, with 6 bases between them. The CDR3 is 14 residues long. Germline V gene lookup returns CDR1 MGHDK and CDR2 SYGVNS. The chain's CDR3 is CASSEYRGQETQYF. In nucleotides, the CDR3 is TGTGCCAGCAGTGAATACAGGGGCCAAGAGACCCAGTACTTC.

There are a few counts of this clonotype. The CDR3, as DNA: TGCAGTGCTAGAGTTGCAGGGGCCAACGTCCTGACTTTC. It is translated as CSARVAGANVLTF. The V call is TRBV20-1, the J call TRBJ2-6; D is undetermined. CDR1 and CDR2 from the germline V gene are DFQATT and SNEGSKA (reference sequence). The germline V and J ends were trimmed by 1 base and 4 bases, with 5 bases remaining between them. CDR3 size: 13 residues.

In its sample, this clonotype was seen a few times. The V gene is TRBV20-1, the J gene TRBJ2-1; D is undetermined. Per germline, CDR1 DFQATT and CDR2 SNEGSKA (reference sequence). Trimming took off 0 bases at V and 14 bases at J, with 23 bases between the two ends. This CDR3 is 15 amino acids long. CDR3 nucleotide sequence: TGCAGTGCTAGAGATCTCCGAAGTGGAGTGGGGAAGGAGTTCTTC. Translation gives CSARDLRSGVGKEFF.

This clonotype showed up just a few times. The rearrangement joins TRBV7-9 to TRBJ1-1, with D possibly TRBD1 on 6 matching bases. This CDR3 comprises 11 residues. CDR1 and CDR2 from the germline V gene are SEHNR and FQNEAQ (reference sequence). With 3 bases removed from V and 10 bases from J, the gap between germline ends came to 9 bases. The CDR3 sequence is CASSLGAGAFF. In nucleotides, the CDR3 is TGTGCCAGCAGCTTGGGGGCTGGAGCTTTCTTT.

This clonotype was seen more than once but under ten times. The chain couples TRBV5-5 to TRBJ2-2; a possible D gene is TRBD2 (5 bases). CDR1 and CDR2 (germline): SGHKS, YYEKEE (reference sequence). V was shortened by 0 bases and J by 7 bases, with 7 bases between the two germline ends. The CDR3 runs to 13 residues. The DNA for the CDR3 is TGTGCCAGCAGCTTGGTGGGAGACGGGGAGCTGTTTTTT. Its protein product is CASSLVGDGELFF.

This clonotype has a handful of counts. The chain uses TRBV24-1 and TRBJ2-1, with 13 bases fitting TRBD2. The V segment lost 4 bases and the J segment 8 bases; nucleotides outside the gene matches: 10. Germline-derived CDR1 and CDR2 are KGHDR and SFDVKD. The CDR3 has 17 amino acids. CDR3 protein: CATSDTGLAGTYHEQFF. For the CDR3, the DNA is TGTGCCACCAGTGACACGGGACTAGCGGGAACCTATCATGAGCAGTTCTTC.

The chain is built from TRBV7-6 and TRBJ1-3, with D perhaps TRBD1 (5 bases). V was shortened by 1 base and J by 0 bases, with 10 bases between the two germline ends. This CDR3 is built from 16 residues. Germline V gives CDR1 SGHVS, CDR2 FNYEAQ. CDR3 sequence (DNA): TGTGCCAGCAGCTTAGGGGCTCAGGGCTCTGGAAACACCATATATTTT. It codes for CASSLGAQGSGNTIYF.

This clonotype was recorded a few times. CDR3 sequence: CSVVRQMNTEAFF. DNA of the CDR3: TGCAGCGTTGTGAGGCAGATGAACACTGAAGCTTTCTTT. The chain employs TRBV29-1 and TRBJ1-1; no clear D gene. Looked up from germline, CDR1 is SQVTM and CDR2 is ANQGSEA. Trimming took off 4 bases at V and 0 bases at J, with 9 bases between the two ends. The CDR3 runs 13 residues.

This chain uses TRBV29-1 with TRBJ1-1, with D possibly TRBD1 on 6 matching bases. The CDR3 has 14 amino acids. V gave up 0 bases and J gave up 4 bases, with 12 bases separating them. From germline, CDR1 is SQVTM and CDR2 ANQGSEA. CDR3 in amino acids: CSVEETGSATEAFF. The CDR3 DNA reads as TGCAGCGTTGAAGAAACAGGGTCGGCCACTGAAGCTTTCTTT.

CDR3 residues: CASSLMSPSGVGDTQYF. The CDR3 nucleotides read TGTGCCAGCAGCTTAATGTCCCCTAGCGGAGTCGGAGATACGCAGTATTTT. The chain links TRBV7-9 to TRBJ2-3, with TRBD2 matching over 7 bases. V shed 2 bases, J shed 5 bases, and the junction held 13 bases outside the gene matches. The CDR3 is 17 amino acids. The V gene's germline CDR1 is SEHNR and CDR2 FQNEAQ (reference sequence).

This clonotype has more than one count but fewer than ten. This rearrangement joins TRBV12-3 or TRBV12-4 to TRBJ1-5, with D unresolved. V was cut by 6 bases and J by 7 bases, with 13 bases left in between. The CDR3 runs 13 residues. CDR3: CASSHNEGQPQHF. In nucleotides, the CDR3 is TGTGCCAGCAGCCACAACGAAGGCCAGCCCCAGCATTTT.

A few counts support this clonotype. The chain combines TRBV7-2 with TRBJ2-5; D gene uncertain. Trimming cost V 0 bases and J 2 bases, with 19 bases left between them. Per the germline V gene, CDR1 is SGHTA and CDR2 is FQGNSA. The CDR3 loop spans 18 amino acids. CDR3 amino acids: CASSLAAPRHFQQETQYF. For the CDR3, the DNA is TGTGCCAGCAGCTTAGCCGCCCCCCGACACTTCCAACAAGAGACCCAGTACTTC.

The chain recombines TRBV29-1 with TRBJ1-3, with 9 bases aligning to TRBD1. Per the germline V gene, CDR1 is SQVTM and CDR2 is ANQGSEA. This CDR3 is 16 amino acids long. V was pared by 1 base and J by 8 bases, with 12 bases of the junction left unmatched. The CDR3 loop reads CSVEGLWTGEGDTIYF. The DNA of the CDR3 is TGCAGCGTTGAAGGTCTCTGGACAGGGGAAGGAGACACCATATATTTT.

The DNA for the CDR3 is TGTGCCAGCAGCCGAACGGGATTCTCGGCCGAGCAGTACTTC. It specifies CASSRTGFSAEQYF. V is TRBV7-2 and J is TRBJ2-7; D is perhaps TRBD2 (5 bases). Germline V lookup: CDR1 SGHTA, CDR2 FQGNSA. The length of the CDR3 is 14 residues. Trimming shortened V by 5 bases and J by 6 bases, and 17 bases separated the two germline ends.

The chain has TRBV6-4 and TRBJ2-1; 8 bases line up with TRBD2. This CDR3 region has 21 residues. The germline CDR1 and CDR2 sequences are MRHNA and SNTAGT. The V segment lost 4 bases and the J segment 0 bases; nucleotides outside the gene matches: 20. CDR3 protein: CASSAYSGTNLLEGSYNEQFF. In DNA, the CDR3 is TGTGCCAGCAGTGCCTATAGCGGGACGAATTTGTTGGAGGGCTCCTACAATGAGCAGTTCTTC.

The rearrangement uses TRBV7-2 and TRBJ1-2; D call uncertain. CDR3 length: 12 amino acids. CDR1 is SGHTA and CDR2 is FQGNSA in the germline V gene. Trimming stripped 4 bases from V and 4 bases from J, with 7 bases between. CDR3 residues: CASSSGLYGYTF. The DNA for the CDR3 is TGTGCCAGCAGCTCAGGCCTCTATGGCTACACCTTC. The variable domain in full, with the rest retrieved from reference TRBV7-2 and TRBJ1-2, is GAGVSQSPSNKVTEKGKDVELRCDPISGHTALYWYRQSLGQGLEFLIYFQGNSAPDKSGLPSDRFSAERTGGSVSTLTIQRTQQEDSAVYLCASSSGLYGYTFGSGTRLTVV.

This clonotype came up once. The chain links TRBV10-1 to TRBJ1-2; D remains unclear. CDR3 length: 15 amino acids. V dropped 0 bases and J dropped 8 bases, with 16 bases sitting between them. The germline V gene encodes CDR1 WNHNN and CDR2 SYGVQD (reference sequence). CDR3: CASSESLDPRGGYTF. Here the CDR3 DNA reads TGCGCCAGCAGTGAGTCGTTGGACCCTCGAGGGGGCTACACCTTC.

V is TRBV5-5 and J is TRBJ2-3; maybe TRBD2 (5 bases). CDR3 length: 16 amino acids. The germline V and J ends were trimmed by 4 bases and 6 bases, with 21 bases remaining between them. The germline V gene encodes CDR1 SGHKS and CDR2 YYEKEE (reference sequence). The CDR3 loop reads CASSVAPNSGLDTQYF. The CDR3 DNA follows: TGTGCCAGCAGCGTTGCCCCGAACTCGGGATTGGATACGCAGTATTTT.

This clonotype was seen more than once but under ten times. The chain links TRBV11-2 to TRBJ2-3, with TRBD2 identical over 8 bases. J lost 11 bases, V lost 7 bases, and 11 bases had no gene match. Germline V CDR1 and CDR2: SGHAT, FQNNGV. The CDR3 is made up of 13 amino acids. In nucleotides, the CDR3 is TGTGCCAGCACCCGGGGGGGATCCCTGGGGCAGTATTTT. It translates to CASTRGGSLGQYF.

For the CDR3, the DNA is TGTGCCAGCAGCCTAAACCCCTTCTGGGGCTCGAACACCGGGGAGCTGTTTTTT. Its translation is CASSLNPFWGSNTGELFF. The genes are TRBV3-1 and TRBJ2-2; D possibly corresponds to TRBD1 (5 bases). Germline loops: CDR1 LGHDT, CDR2 YNNKEL (reference sequence). V gave up 4 bases and J gave up 0 bases, with 18 bases separating them. The CDR3 length is 18 residues. Together with reference TRBV3-1 and TRBJ2-2, the CDR3 gives the full variable domain: DTAVSQTPKYLVTQMGNDKSIKCEQNLGHDTMYWYKQDSKKFLKIMFSYNNKELIINETVPNRFSPKSPDKAHLNLHINSLELGDSAVYFCASSLNPFWGSNTGELFFGEGSRLTVL.

This clonotype was seen only a few times. Sequence at one end of the junction differs from germline and may be a read error. The V and J genes are TRBV6-1 and TRBJ1-5; 7 bases line up with TRBD1. The CDR3 is made up of 13 amino acids. CDR1 and CDR2 from the germline V gene are MNHNS and SASEGT. CDR3 nucleotide sequence: TGTGCCAGCAGCGAAGGGACAGTTCAGCCCCAGCATTTT. Its translation: CASSEGTVQPQHF.

Only a few counts were recorded for this clonotype. V usage is TRBV5-1 and J usage is TRBJ2-1, with D hard to call. CDR3 length: 14 residues. Germline V lookup: CDR1 SGHRS, CDR2 YFSETQ. Trimming took 1 base from V and 5 from J, leaving 10 bases between them. The CDR3 DNA reads as TGCGCCAGCAGCTTGTTGGGGTTGGACAATGAGCAGTTCTTC. Residues: CASSLLGLDNEQFF.

The chain is built from TRBV30 and TRBJ2-1; D is ambiguous. The CDR3 has 13 amino acids. In germline, CDR1 is GTSNPN, CDR2 SVGIG (reference sequence). V gave up 8 bases and J gave up 0 bases, with 11 bases separating them. As DNA, the CDR3 is TGTGCCGGGAATGGGGTCTCCTACAATGAGCAGTTCTTC. This gives the protein CAGNGVSYNEQFF.

Only a few counts were recorded for this clonotype. The chain combines TRBV20-1 with TRBJ1-2; 8 nucleotides align to TRBD1. CDR3 length equals 13 residues. Germline values: CDR1 DFQATT, CDR2 SNEGSKA (reference sequence). Trimming cost V 5 bases and J 8 bases; bases outside gene matches: 10. CDR3 coding DNA: TGCAGTGCTGATCCCTCAGGGGGCGTAGGCTACACCTTC. Protein sequence: CSADPSGGVGYTF.

This clonotype has at least ten counts. V and J are TRBV5-1 and TRBJ2-1; possibly TRBD1 or TRBD2 for D (6 bases each). CDR3 size: 15 residues. V was pared by 4 bases and J by 5 bases, with 16 bases between. The germline V gene has CDR1 SGHRS and CDR2 YFSETQ. CDR3 sequence reads: CASSLAPGANNEQFF. CDR3 nucleotide sequence: TGCGCCAGCAGCCTCGCTCCGGGGGCGAACAATGAGCAGTTCTTC.

The chain joins TRBV20-1 to TRBJ2-2, with unresolved D. The CDR3 has 14 amino acids. V dropped 6 bases and J dropped 3 bases, with 14 bases sitting between them. The germline CDR1 and CDR2 sequences are DFQATT and SNEGSKA (reference sequence). CDR3 bases: TGCAGTGCCCGACGCCCGAGAGACACCGGGGAGCTGTTTTTT. Translated, it gives CSARRPRDTGELFF.

This clonotype occurred a few times. In DNA, the CDR3 is TGTGCCAGCGGCGGGAGCAATGAGCAGTTCTTC. This sequence encodes CASGGSNEQFF. The genes are TRBV2 and TRBJ2-1; TRBD2 agrees at 7 bases. The V gene end was trimmed by 8 bases and the J gene end by 6 bases; junction bases not matched to a gene: 1. The CDR3 contains 11 residues. The germline V gene has CDR1 SNHLY and CDR2 FYNNEI.